One sample yielded the 23 T cell receptor beta chains listed below, sequenced in a study of cytomegalovirus exposure and HLA in healthy donors (dated by TCRdb to about 2017). Libraries were constructed by the immunoSEQ multiplex PCR assay. A mixture of 60 forward primers for TCR Vbeta segments and 13 reverse primers for TCR Jbeta segments was used in the multiplex PCR. TCRdb obtained this table from immuneACCESS and retained in-frame rearrangements with V and J assigned. These tables miss some clones; where compared with another copy, unresolved V genes account for less than half of the shortfall, and the remainder is unexplained. In all, the sample holds around 100,000 clones, and 78% of those were seen once. Of the sample, about 4.5% is held by the ten largest clones. Sequenced material: PBMCs. The receptors come from a male donor in good health and CMV-seropositive.

The genes are TRBV27 and TRBJ2-7; 7 positions match TRBD1. Germline assignment: CDR1 MNHEY and CDR2 SMNVEV (reference sequence). J lost 10 bases, V lost 5 bases, and 8 bases had no gene match. The CDR3 consists of 12 residues. The CDR3 protein is CASSEDRRPQYF. In DNA, the CDR3 is TGTGCCAGCAGTGAGGACAGGCGTCCCCAGTACTTC.

J is TRBJ2-7 and V is TRBV28; weak D call: TRBD1 (5 bases). This CDR3 comprises 14 residues. V was trimmed by 8 bases and J by 2 bases, leaving 16 bases between them. CDR1 and CDR2 (germline): MDHEN, SYDVKM. The CDR3 region is CASSDSRPPYEQYF. The CDR3 nucleotides read TGTGCCAGCTCCGACAGCCGGCCTCCCTACGAGCAGTACTTC.

This clone was seen a handful of times. This chain uses TRBV5-6 with TRBJ2-7; tentative D call: TRBD1 (6 bases). CDR1 SGHDT and CDR2 YYEEEE come from the germline V gene. This CDR3 is 14 amino acids long. V shed 2 bases and J shed 4 bases, with 13 bases lying between them. DNA for the CDR3: TGTGCCAGCAGCTTTCTTTCAGGGGAGTACGAGCAGTACTTC. It is translated as CASSFLSGEYEQYF.

The table lists this clone with a count of one. The chain recombines TRBV4-2 with TRBJ1-5; D may be TRBD1 (5 bases). The CDR3 loop spans 16 amino acids. V dropped 4 bases and J dropped 4 bases, with 17 bases sitting between them. Per germline, CDR1 LGHNA and CDR2 YNFKEQ. The CDR3 nucleotides are TGTGCCAGCAGCCTGATGATCGGGGGGGGTAATCAGCCCCAGCATTTT. It translates to CASSLMIGGGNQPQHF.

The chain employs TRBV10-3 and TRBJ2-3; TRBD1 matches at 7 bases. Germline V gene data show CDR1 as ENHRY and CDR2 as SYGVKD. V was pared by 11 bases and J by 1 base, with 6 bases of the junction left unmatched. CDR3 size: 13 residues. CDR3 in amino acids: CASIGQGTDTQYF. For the CDR3, the DNA is TGTGCCTCAATCGGACAGGGCACAGATACGCAGTATTTT.

The V and J genes are TRBV5-1 and TRBJ2-3, with 14 nucleotides matching TRBD2. Germline V gene lookup returns CDR1 SGHRS and CDR2 YFSETQ. This CDR3 comprises 15 residues. Trimming removed 4 bases from V and 5 bases from J; junction bases left unmatched: 3. The CDR3 loop is CASSPGLAGVDTQYF. In DNA, the CDR3 is TGCGCCAGCAGCCCGGGACTAGCGGGAGTAGATACGCAGTATTTT.

This chain connects TRBV7-2 to TRBJ1-3; no reliable D call. V was clipped by 4 bases and J by 6 bases, with 13 bases between them. This CDR3 spans 14 amino acids. The germline gives CDR1 SGHTA, CDR2 FQGNSA. The CDR3 here is CASSSDIAPNTIYF. CDR3 DNA: TGTGCCAGCAGCTCAGACATTGCCCCAAACACCATATATTTT.

V gene TRBV19 combines with J gene TRBJ1-5; 9 bases align to TRBD1. Germline V CDR1 and CDR2: LNHDA, SQIVND (reference sequence). The CDR3 length is 17 residues. J was trimmed by 0 bases and V by 6 bases; bases with no gene match: 9. The CDR3 DNA sequence: TGTGCCAGTAGGCCACGGGGACAGGGTAATAGCAATCAGCCCCAGCATTTT. Protein: CASRPRGQGNSNQPQHF.

The chain links TRBV5-5 to TRBJ2-3, with TRBD2 matching over 11 bases. The V gene's germline CDR1 is SGHKS and CDR2 YYEKEE (reference sequence). This CDR3 region has 16 residues. The J segment lost 3 bases and the V segment lost 5 bases, leaving 8 bases of the junction unmatched. The CDR3 region has the DNA TGTGCCAGCAGTTGGGGACCTAGCGGGAGGACAGATACGCAGTATTTT. It translates to CASSWGPSGRTDTQYF.

This clone was detected only once. The chain couples TRBV6-1 to TRBJ2-3, with 9 bases that match TRBD1. This CDR3 comprises 14 residues. V lost 6 bases to trimming and J lost 3 bases; unmatched junction nucleotides: 4. In germline, CDR1 is MNHNS, CDR2 SASEGT. As DNA, the CDR3 is TGTGCCAGCAGAGACAGGGGGACGACAGATACGCAGTATTTT. Protein: CASRDRGTTDTQYF.

This clone was picked up a small number of times. Different DNA sequences within this sample yield the same CDR3. The chain joins TRBV2 to TRBJ2-3, with D possibly matching TRBD2 (6 bases). The CDR3 runs to 12 residues. Germline lookup yields CDR1 SNHLY and CDR2 FYNNEI. V shed 5 bases and J shed 3 bases, with 6 bases lying between them. The chain's CDR3 is CASSRGTDTQYF. For the CDR3, the DNA is TGTGCCAGCAGTCGGGGGACAGATACGCAGTATTTT.

In its sample, this clone was seen once. The CDR3 is CASSAWRDEETQYF. In nucleotides, the CDR3 is TGTGCCAGCAGCGCGTGGAGGGACGAAGAGACCCAGTACTTC. The genes are TRBV7-9 and TRBJ2-5; tentative D call: TRBD2 (6 bases). The V end lost 5 bases, the J end lost 3 bases, and 13 bases lay between the germline ends. The V gene's germline CDR1 is SEHNR and CDR2 FQNEAQ (reference sequence). The CDR3 length is 14 residues.

This CDR3 is CASSVFGTGRETQYF. The CDR3 coding sequence is TGTGCCAGCAGCGTATTCGGGACAGGGAGGGAGACCCAGTACTTC. The chain is built from TRBV9 and TRBJ2-5, with 9 bases matching TRBD1. CDR1 is SGDLS, CDR2 YYNGEE, per germline. The CDR3 is 15 residues long. V dropped 1 base and J dropped 5; count of bases not matched to a gene: 6. Full variable domain (rest looked up from reference TRBV9 and TRBJ2-5): DSGVTQTPKHLITATGQRVTLRCSPRSGDLSVYWYQQSLDQGLQFLIQYYNGEERAKGNILERFSAQQFPDLHSELNLSSLELGDSALYFCASSVFGTGRETQYFGPGTRLLVL.

V gene TRBV10-3 combines with J gene TRBJ2-1; 9 positions match TRBD2. After removal of 2 bases from V and 6 bases from J, the junction contained 8 bases not matched to a gene. The V gene's germline CDR1 is ENHRY and CDR2 SYGVKD. The CDR3 is 16 residues long. CDR3 nucleotide sequence: TGTGCCATCAGTGAGCCCGCTAGCGGGAACGGCAATGAGCAGTTCTTC. It specifies CAISEPASGNGNEQFF.

The chain has TRBV19 and TRBJ2-1; 9 bases fit TRBD1. Germline loops: CDR1 LNHDA, CDR2 SQIVND (reference sequence). V lost 8 bases to trimming and J lost 3 bases; unmatched junction nucleotides: 8. The CDR3 spans 15 residues. DNA of the CDR3: TGTGCCAGTCGCCCCCAGGGACAGGGCTACAATGAGCAGTTCTTC. Its protein is CASRPQGQGYNEQFF.

The chain combines TRBV19 with TRBJ2-1, with D possibly TRBD1 on 5 matching bases. V was shortened by 8 bases and J by 0 bases, with 14 bases between the two germline ends. The length of the CDR3 is 15 residues. Germline lookup yields CDR1 LNHDA and CDR2 SQIVND (reference sequence). CDR3 coding DNA: TGTGCCAGTTCACTGGACATCAGCTCCTACAATGAGCAGTTCTTC. Its protein is CASSLDISSYNEQFF.

V is TRBV19 and J is TRBJ1-6; D possibly corresponds to TRBD1 (6 bases). Trimming stripped 7 bases from V and 7 bases from J, with 17 bases between. There are 15 residues in the CDR3. Germline V CDR1 and CDR2: LNHDA, SQIVND (reference sequence). CDR3 DNA sequence: TGTGCCAGTAACTACGGGGGAGGGGGAAATTCACCCCTCCACTTT. Its protein product is CASNYGGGGNSPLHF.

CDR3 region: CATLTQGKGIPNTEAFF. CDR3 coding DNA: TGTGCCACCTTAACCCAGGGGAAGGGCATCCCGAACACTGAAGCTTTCTTT. The chain is built from TRBV19 and TRBJ1-1; perhaps TRBD1 as D (6 bases). This CDR3 comprises 17 residues. Germline V gives CDR1 LNHDA, CDR2 SQIVND (reference sequence). Trimming pared 10 bases from V and 1 base from J, leaving 25 bases between.

This rearrangement joins TRBV7-9 to TRBJ2-5, with 12 bases matching TRBD2. With V trimmed by 3 bases and J by 5 bases, 4 bases remained unmatched. CDR3 length: 15 amino acids. Germline V gene lookup returns CDR1 SEHNR and CDR2 FQNEAQ (reference sequence). CDR3 region: CASSFLAGGKETQYF. DNA of the CDR3: TGTGCCAGCAGCTTCCTAGCGGGGGGGAAGGAGACCCAGTACTTC.

The genes are TRBV2 and TRBJ1-1; 9 bases align to TRBD1. CDR1 SNHLY and CDR2 FYNNEI come from the germline V gene. The CDR3 loop spans 15 amino acids. J gave up 1 base and V 1 base, and 1 base lay outside the gene matches. CDR3 amino acids: CASSEVDRGNTEAFF. DNA for the CDR3: TGTGCCAGCAGTGAAGTGGACAGGGGGAACACTGAAGCTTTCTTT.

This clone was seen more than once but under ten times. The rearrangement uses TRBV30 and TRBJ1-2; D possibly corresponds to TRBD1 (6 bases). The CDR3 sequence is 14 residues long. Trimming stripped 1 base from V and 4 bases from J, with 13 bases between. Germline-derived CDR1 and CDR2 are GTSNPN and SVGIG (reference sequence). For the CDR3, the DNA is TGTGCCTGGAGTGACAGGGCTATGGGCTATGGCTACACCTTC. It codes for CAWSDRAMGYGYTF.

J is TRBJ2-5 and V is TRBV6-1, with D uncertain. The DNA end favors TRBJ2-7, so the J call may be wrong. The CDR3 has 10 amino acids. The V gene's germline CDR1 is MNHNS and CDR2 SASEGT. The chain's CDR3 is CASGFYEQYF. CDR3 sequence (DNA): TGTGCCAGCGGTTTCTACGAGCAGTACTTC.

V is TRBV14 and J is TRBJ1-1; unclear D gene. Trimming left V 1 base short and J 7 bases short, with 13 bases between. Germline CDR1 is SGHDN and CDR2 is FVKESK. There are 14 residues in the CDR3. CDR3 amino acids: CASSQAEGLVEAFF. The CDR3 DNA reads TGTGCCAGCAGCCAAGCAGAGGGTCTCGTTGAAGCTTTCTTT.